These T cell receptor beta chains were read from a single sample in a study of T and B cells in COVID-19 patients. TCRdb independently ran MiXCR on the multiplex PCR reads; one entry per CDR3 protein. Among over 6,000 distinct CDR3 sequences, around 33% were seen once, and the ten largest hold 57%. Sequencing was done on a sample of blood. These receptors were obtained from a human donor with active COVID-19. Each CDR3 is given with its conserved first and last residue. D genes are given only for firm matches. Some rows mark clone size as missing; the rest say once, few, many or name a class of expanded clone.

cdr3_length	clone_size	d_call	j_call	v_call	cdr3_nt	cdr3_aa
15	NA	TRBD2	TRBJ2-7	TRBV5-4	TGTGCCAGCAGCACGGGGACTAGCGGGAGGTACGAGCAGTACTTC	CASSTGTSGRYEQYF
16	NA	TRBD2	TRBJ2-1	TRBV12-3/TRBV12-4	TGTGCCAGCAGTCCCCGGACTAGCGGGAGGGCCAGTGAGCAGTTCTTC	CASSPRTSGRASEQFF
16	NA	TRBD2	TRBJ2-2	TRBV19	TGTGCCAGTAGTGCCCGGGGACTAGCCCTCACCGGGGAGCTGTTTTTT	CASSARGLALTGELFF
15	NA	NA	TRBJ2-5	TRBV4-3	TGTGCCAGCAGCCAATTTACGGAAGTCGGGGAGACCCAGTACTTC	CASSQFTEVGETQYF
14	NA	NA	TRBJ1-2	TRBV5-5	TGTGCCAGCAGCCAAGGTGATATTACGGGTGGCTACACCTTC	CASSQGDITGGYTF
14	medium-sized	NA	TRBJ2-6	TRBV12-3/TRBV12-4	TGTGCCAGCACTCGCCACTCTGGGGCCAACGTCCTGACTTTC	CASTRHSGANVLTF
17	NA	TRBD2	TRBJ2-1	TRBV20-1	TGCAGTGCTACGGGACTAGCGAAATTCAGCTCCTACAATGAGCAGTTCTTC	CSATGLAKFSSYNEQFF
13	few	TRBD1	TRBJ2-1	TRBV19	TGTGCCAGTTCCCTGACAGGGGGCGACGAGCAGTTCTTC	CASSLTGGDEQFF
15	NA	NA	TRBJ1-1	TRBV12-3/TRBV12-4	TGTGCCAGCAGTTTACCTGGCGGCAGATCCACTGAAGCTTTCTTT	CASSLPGGRSTEAFF
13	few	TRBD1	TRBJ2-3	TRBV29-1	TGCAGTGCAGCTAGGGGGCCCACAGATACGCAGTATTTT	CSAARGPTDTQYF
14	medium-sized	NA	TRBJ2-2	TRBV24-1	TGTGCCACCAGTGAGTCTAGAGCGGGCGGGGAGCTGTTTTTT	CATSESRAGGELFF
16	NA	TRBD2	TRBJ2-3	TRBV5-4	TGTGCCAGCAGCTTGTCGTCTAGCGGAAGCACAGATACGCAGTATTTT	CASSLSSSGSTDTQYF
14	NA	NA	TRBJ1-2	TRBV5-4	TGTGCCAGCAGCTTGGCGGCGGGGACGGAAGGCTACACCTTC	CASSLAAGTEGYTF